This T cell receptor beta chain was recorded in a study of T cell clonotyping in hematopoietic cell transplantation. Study-wide results and caveats: Graft donor and pretransplant recipient Inverse Simpson Index values predicted broader posttransplant TCR diversity.

Generated by immunoSEQ multiplex PCR, the TCRdb table keeps only in-frame clones and is missing some. The data contain about 27,000 clones, roughly 70% of them singletons. In regard to this clone: The antigen remains undetermined.

The sample's time point: recipient sample about 28 days before transplant, after cytoreduction. The CDR3 contains 14 residues. The clonotype comes from a man aged 50 or older with myelodysplastic syndrome. Some clones in this sample may be carry-over from other donors' samples. The chain combines TRBV21-1 with TRBJ2-7; the D call of TRBD2 is as the table states it, not checked on the DNA. TRBV21-1 is given as a pseudogene. Sequences were derived from peripheral blood mononuclear cells, sampled before stem cell transplant. The CDR3 region is CASSNTGLDDEQYF. The CDR3 region has the DNA TGTGCCAGCAGCAACACGGGACTAGATGACGAGCAGTACTTC.